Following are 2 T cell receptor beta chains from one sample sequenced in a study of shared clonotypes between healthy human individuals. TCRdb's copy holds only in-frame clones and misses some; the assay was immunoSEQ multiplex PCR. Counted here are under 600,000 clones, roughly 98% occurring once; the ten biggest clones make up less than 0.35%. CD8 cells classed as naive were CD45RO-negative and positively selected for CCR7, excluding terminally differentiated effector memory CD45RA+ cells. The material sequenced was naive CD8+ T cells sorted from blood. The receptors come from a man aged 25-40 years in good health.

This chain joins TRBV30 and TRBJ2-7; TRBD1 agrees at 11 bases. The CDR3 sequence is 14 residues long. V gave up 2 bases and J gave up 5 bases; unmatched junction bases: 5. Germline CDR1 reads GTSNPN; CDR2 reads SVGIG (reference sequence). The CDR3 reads CAWSNGQGADEQYF. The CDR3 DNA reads TGTGCCTGGAGTAACGGACAGGGGGCTGACGAGCAGTACTTC.

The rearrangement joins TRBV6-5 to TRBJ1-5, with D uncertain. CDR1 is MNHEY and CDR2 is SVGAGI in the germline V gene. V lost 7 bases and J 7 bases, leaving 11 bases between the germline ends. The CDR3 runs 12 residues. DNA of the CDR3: TGTGCCAGCAACCACTTTGGCCAGCCCCAGCATTTT. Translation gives CASNHFGQPQHF.